The 27 T cell receptor beta chains given below trace back to one sample, sequenced in a study of OX40 agonist ivuxolimab in advanced cancers. TCRdb's table, derived via immunoSEQ multiplex PCR, lists solely in-frame clones and lacks some. This sample has about 66,000 clones, with about nine tenths found just once. The sample consisted of CD4+ or CD8+ T cells sorted from blood, taken in a trial of the OX40 agonist ivuxolimab. These TCRs come from an adult with an advanced solid tumor such as melanoma, head and neck, liver or kidney cancer.

The DNA for the CDR3 is TGTGCCAGTACCCGGGACAGAGCCTACGAGCAGTACTTC. This gives the protein CASTRDRAYEQYF. J is TRBJ2-7 and V is TRBV5-4; 7 bases fit TRBD1. Trimming removed 8 bases from V and 2 bases from J; junction bases left unmatched: 7. The CDR3 consists of 13 residues. Germline V gene lookup returns CDR1 SGHNT and CDR2 YYREEE (reference sequence).

The chain is built from TRBV27 and TRBJ2-7; 11 nucleotides line up with TRBD1. Trimming removed 6 bases from V and 3 bases from J; junction bases left unmatched: 7. The germline V gene encodes CDR1 MNHEY and CDR2 SMNVEV (reference sequence). The CDR3 totals 15 residues. In nucleotides, the CDR3 is TGTGCCAGCAGACTAGGGACAGGGGGAGTCTACGAGCAGTACTTC. This gives the protein CASRLGTGGVYEQYF.

The chain carries TRBV19 and TRBJ1-4; D uncertain. Trimming removed 5 bases at V and 8 bases at J, with 12 bases between. Germline V gene sequence: CDR1 LNHDA, CDR2 SQIVND (reference sequence). This CDR3 contains 13 residues. The CDR3 is CASSGASGEKLFF. The CDR3 region has the DNA TGTGCCAGTAGTGGCGCGTCCGGGGAAAAACTGTTTTTT.

The chain has TRBV6-5 and TRBJ2-7; D is ambiguous. Per germline, CDR1 MNHEY and CDR2 SVGAGI. The V end lost 6 bases, the J end lost 4 bases, and 7 bases lay between the germline ends. The CDR3 totals 11 residues. CDR3 residues: CASRRLYEQYF. The CDR3 bases are TGTGCCAGCAGACGACTTTACGAGCAGTACTTC.

The V and J genes are TRBV5-4 and TRBJ2-6; D remains ambiguous. V lost 0 bases to trimming and J lost 2 bases, with 6 bases between them. The length of the CDR3 is 15 residues. CDR1 is SGHNT and CDR2 is YYREEE in the germline V gene (reference sequence). In DNA, the CDR3 is TGTGCCAGCAGCTTGGGTGGAACTGGGGCCAACGTCCTGACTTTC. Its translation: CASSLGGTGANVLTF.

This rearrangement joins TRBV27 to TRBJ2-1; D unclear. This CDR3 contains 18 residues. The germline CDR1 and CDR2 sequences are MNHEY and SMNVEV (reference sequence). Between the trimmed V and J ends, which lost 2 bases and 5 bases, there was a span of 22 bases. The CDR3 is CASSLRQPTTPYNNEQFF. DNA for the CDR3: TGTGCCAGCAGTTTAAGGCAGCCTACGACCCCCTATAACAATGAGCAGTTCTTC.

V and J are TRBV5-4 and TRBJ2-7; TRBD1 matches 7 bases. The length of the CDR3 is 14 residues. V lost 5 bases, J lost 3 bases, and 8 bases stayed unmatched. The V gene's germline CDR1 is SGHNT and CDR2 YYREEE (reference sequence). DNA for the CDR3: TGTGCCAGCAGTTTCCCCGGGACAGACTACGAGCAGTACTTC. It specifies CASSFPGTDYEQYF.

The chain recombines TRBV27 with TRBJ2-7; D ambiguous. This CDR3 is built from 14 residues. The ends were cut back, 2 bases at V and 0 bases at J, with 8 bases in the middle. Germline CDR1 is MNHEY and CDR2 is SMNVEV (reference sequence). Here the CDR3 reads CASSLNRYSYEQYF. In DNA, the CDR3 is TGTGCCAGCAGTTTAAACCGGTACTCCTACGAGCAGTACTTC.

V and J are TRBV7-2 and TRBJ1-6; D perhaps matches TRBD1 (5 bases). Germline CDR1 SGHTA, CDR2 FQGNSA. The CDR3 length is 13 residues. Trimming removed 6 bases from V and 7 bases from J, with 10 bases in between. The CDR3 sequence: CASRRGSNSPLHF. For the CDR3, the DNA is TGTGCCAGCAGACGGGGCTCGAATTCACCCCTCCACTTT. Full variable domain (outside the CDR3, taken from reference TRBV7-2 and TRBJ1-6): GAGVSQSPSNKVTEKGKDVELRCDPISGHTALYWYRQSLGQGLEFLIYFQGNSAPDKSGLPSDRFSAERTGGSVSTLTIQRTQQEDSAVYLCASRRGSNSPLHFGNGTRLTVT.

V gene TRBV28 combines with J gene TRBJ2-4; TRBD1 aligns across 10 bases. Germline V CDR1 and CDR2: MDHEN, SYDVKM. Unmatched junction bases numbered 5, after V lost 6 bases and J lost 0 bases. The CDR3 extends over 16 amino acids. The CDR3: CASRPRTGGAKNIQYF. The CDR3 nucleotides read TGTGCCAGCAGACCTAGGACAGGGGGAGCCAAAAACATTCAGTACTTC.

The chain couples TRBV4-1 to TRBJ1-5, with no clear D. Trimming stripped 0 bases from V and 7 bases from J, with 7 bases between. This CDR3 has 13 residues. The germline CDR1 and CDR2 sequences are MGHRA and YSYEKL. CDR3 nucleotide sequence: TGCGCCAGCAGCCAAGATCGGGTGCAGCCCCAGCATTTT. Translation: CASSQDRVQPQHF.

DNA for the CDR3: TGTGCCAGCAGCTTATCGTCGGGGGGGACGGGGACCTACGAGCAGTACTTC. Residues: CASSLSSGGTGTYEQYF. The chain has TRBV7-8 and TRBJ2-7, with 8 bases matching TRBD2. CDR1 and CDR2 (germline): SGHVS, FQNEAQ. V shed 2 bases and J 2 bases; nucleotides not matched to a gene: 11. CDR3 length equals 17 residues.

V gene TRBV10-3 combines with J gene TRBJ1-2; TRBD1 matches 8 bases. The CDR3 covers 14 residues. Germline loops: CDR1 ENHRY, CDR2 SYGVKD. With V trimmed by 7 bases and J by 7 bases, 11 bases remained unmatched. CDR3 bases: TGTGCCATCACCCCGGGACAGGTATCGAGTGGCTACACCTTC. Its translation is CAITPGQVSSGYTF.

The chain links TRBV4-2 to TRBJ1-5, with 9 bases matching TRBD1. V lost 6 bases and J lost 7; bases outside the gene matches: 7. This CDR3 has 14 residues. The germline gives CDR1 LGHNA, CDR2 YNFKEQ. The CDR3 DNA reads as TGTGCCAGCAGTACACAGGGGGCTGGGCAGCCCCAGCATTTT. This codes for CASSTQGAGQPQHF.

V is TRBV6-4 and J is TRBJ2-3; D perhaps matches TRBD1 (5 bases). The CDR3 has 15 residues. From germline, CDR1 is MRHNA and CDR2 SNTAGT. V was pared by 0 bases and J by 2 bases, with 9 bases between. The CDR3 loop reads CASSDSTGPTDTQYF. The CDR3 DNA follows: TGTGCCAGCAGTGACTCAACAGGTCCCACAGATACGCAGTATTTT.

This chain joins TRBV6-1 and TRBJ1-5; D unclear. Looked up from germline, CDR1 is MNHNS and CDR2 is SASEGT. V lost 0 bases, J lost 7 bases, and 13 bases lay in between. The CDR3 extends over 15 amino acids. The CDR3 nucleotides are TGTGCCAGCAGTGAAGCCCCCGGGCCCGGACAGCCCCAGCATTTT. As protein: CASSEAPGPGQPQHF.

J is TRBJ2-1 and V is TRBV11-2, with D perhaps TRBD2 (6 bases). Trimming shortened V by 5 bases and J by 1 base, and 15 bases separated the two germline ends. There are 16 residues in the CDR3. Looked up from germline, CDR1 is SGHAT and CDR2 is FQNNGV. CDR3 in DNA: TGTGCCAGCAGCCCCTTGGGGGGACGTTCCTACAATGAGCAGTTCTTC. Amino acid sequence: CASSPLGGRSYNEQFF.

The chain has TRBV7-2 and TRBJ1-1, with D unresolved. The CDR3 runs to 14 residues. V lost 1 base, J lost 0 bases, and 6 bases lay in between. Per the germline V gene, CDR1 is SGHTA and CDR2 is FQGNSA. This CDR3 is CASSLVVVNTEAFF. CDR3 DNA: TGTGCCAGCAGCTTAGTTGTAGTGAACACTGAAGCTTTCTTT.

This clone was detected once. The V and J genes are TRBV30 and TRBJ1-4, with D perhaps TRBD1 (5 bases). CDR3 size: 15 residues. Germline V gives CDR1 GTSNPN, CDR2 SVGIG (reference sequence). The ends were cut back, 3 bases at V and 5 bases at J, with 16 bases in the middle. In DNA form, the CDR3 reads TGTGCCTGGAGAATAGGGACCGCGAGAAATGAAAAACTGTTTTTT. Translated, it gives CAWRIGTARNEKLFF. Full variable domain (missing parts from reference TRBV30 and TRBJ1-4): SQTIHQWPATLVQPVGSPLSLECTVEGTSNPNLYWYRQAAGRGLQLLFYSVGIGQISSEVPQNLSASRPQDRQFILSSKKLLLSDSGFYLCAWRIGTARNEKLFFGSGTQLSVL.

This clone was counted a few times. The CDR3 sequence: CAIQGAGYTF. Written as DNA, the CDR3 is TGTGCCATCCAGGGTGCTGGCTACACCTTC. This chain joins TRBV10-3 and TRBJ1-2; perhaps TRBD1 as D (5 bases). This CDR3 region has 10 residues. V lost 8 bases, J lost 7 bases, and 8 bases lay in between. CDR1 and CDR2 from the germline V gene are ENHRY and SYGVKD.

The rearrangement joins TRBV5-1 to TRBJ1-2, with D possibly TRBD1 on 5 matching bases. Germline CDR1 and CDR2: SGHRS and YFSETQ. V gave up 0 bases and J gave up 4 bases, with 16 bases separating them. The CDR3 covers 16 residues. The CDR3 reads CASSLVGDGGRYGYTF. DNA for the CDR3: TGCGCCAGCAGCTTGGTAGGTGATGGGGGACGCTATGGCTACACCTTC.

The chain uses TRBV5-1 and TRBJ1-2; D remains ambiguous. CDR3 length equals 13 residues. V dropped 4 bases and J dropped 4 bases, with 11 bases sitting between them. Germline loops: CDR1 SGHRS, CDR2 YFSETQ. For the CDR3, the DNA is TGCGCCAGCAGCGCCGGGGTAGTCTATGGCTACACCTTC. Residues: CASSAGVVYGYTF.

The chain links TRBV5-4 to TRBJ1-2; 8 nucleotides agree with TRBD1. The germline gives CDR1 SGHNT, CDR2 YYREEE (reference sequence). The CDR3 totals 12 residues. J lost 7 bases, V lost 4 bases, and 3 bases had no gene match. The CDR3 coding sequence is TGTGCCAGCAGCGGGACAGGTGGTGGCTACACCTTC. The encoded protein is CASSGTGGGYTF.

V is TRBV6-5 and J is TRBJ1-5; D is undetermined. The V and J ends lost 6 bases and 4 bases respectively, with 7 bases between them. Germline lookup yields CDR1 MNHEY and CDR2 SVGAGI. This CDR3 contains 12 residues. CDR3 nucleotides: TGTGCCAGCAGAGGGCAAAATCAGCCCCAGCATTTT. Its protein is CASRGQNQPQHF.

This chain uses TRBV5-1 with TRBJ1-1; D may be TRBD1 (5 bases). CDR1 and CDR2 from the germline V gene are SGHRS and YFSETQ. Trimming shortened V by 0 bases and J by 11 bases, and 11 bases separated the two germline ends. There are 12 residues in the CDR3. The CDR3 spells CASSLEGTLAFF. DNA for the CDR3: TGCGCCAGCAGCTTGGAGGGGACCTTGGCTTTCTTT.

The V and J genes are TRBV27 and TRBJ2-6; D gene unclear. The germline V gene encodes CDR1 MNHEY and CDR2 SMNVEV (reference sequence). CDR3 length equals 15 residues. Trimming took 3 bases from V and 2 from J, leaving 8 bases between them. The CDR3 region has the DNA TGTGCCAGCAGTTTTTCGGCAGCTGGGGCCAACGTCCTGACTTTC. This translates into CASSFSAAGANVLTF.

V and J are TRBV2 and TRBJ2-7; D gene unclear. The CDR3 is 13 amino acids. Germline CDR1 SNHLY, CDR2 FYNNEI. Trimming left V 0 bases short and J 8 bases short, with 11 bases between. CDR3 amino acids: CASSEALETKQYF. In DNA form, the CDR3 reads TGTGCCAGCAGTGAAGCGCTAGAGACCAAGCAGTACTTC.